This T cell receptor (beta chain) is drawn from a study of T cell repertoires in cytomegalovirus infection. Overall study context: Newly reported HLA-C-restricted and thoroughly characterized HLA-B-restricted CMV epitopes were employed. CMV infection together with matching HLA type was indicated by public TCR beta signatures.

MiXCR, applied by TCRdb to the reads, yields one record per CDR3 protein. This sample carries 450,000 to 550,000 distinct CDR3 sequences, 40% to 50% of them seen once, and the ten largest clones take 40% to 50%. Between the trimmed V and J ends, which lost 4 bases and 0 bases, there was a span of 4 bases. The CDR3 length is 13 residues. Germline V gives CDR1 LGHNT, CDR2 FRNRAP. Study results and limitations: Ex vivo, HLA-C-restricted CMV-specific TCR beta clonotypes prevailed over the rest of the response. CMV carriers having the relevant HLA were flagged by cumulative public TCR beta family frequency.

As concerns this clonotype: The antigen remains unidentified.

The starting material was cultured PBMCs, obtained from culture after CMV antigen stimulation. The origin of this receptor is a human donor in good health (CMV status not recorded). Some clones in this sample may be carry-over from other donors' samples. This chain links TRBV12-5 with TRBJ2-4; D unresolved. In DNA form, the CDR3 reads TGTGCTAGTGGTTCAGGAGCCAAAAACATTCAGTACTTC. This codes for CASGSGAKNIQYF.